This TCR beta chain was captured in a study of shared clonotypes between healthy human individuals. The assay was run at deep level. Here immunoSEQ multiplex PCR was the method, and the copy in TCRdb shows in-frame clones only, minus some. The sample contains a few million clones, roughly 90% of which appear only once. The CDR3 contains 17 residues. V was clipped by 1 base and J by 0 bases, with 13 bases between them. The germline gives CDR1 LGHNA, CDR2 YNFKEQ. The sequencing input was naive CD4+ T cells from PBMCs. Subset noted: CD45RA+ positively selected. This chain connects TRBV4-2 to TRBJ1-3, with TRBD1 as a possible D gene (5 bases). The origin of this receptor is a man aged 18-30 years in good health. Some clones in this sample may be carry-over from other donors' samples. CDR3 amino acids: CASSQGGPQDSGNTIYF. DNA for the CDR3: TGTGCCAGCAGCCAAGGGGGACCCCAAGACTCTGGAAACACCATATATTTT.